This section outlines one T cell receptor beta chain sequence together with its context. The CDR3 runs to 14 residues. Germline loops: CDR1 SGHNT, CDR2 YENEEA. Extraction of RNA together with DNA used 20-30 mg of unsorted bulk tissue. The data originate from a study of tumor-infiltrating lymphocytes in primary liver carcinoma. A primer matching the constant region was used to make TCR beta cDNA from approximately 0.55 ug of total RNA. For TCR beta, libraries were produced by three nested multiplex PCR rounds using slightly modified ARM-PCR. TRBV1-TRBV30 forward primers paired with a C-beta reverse primer drove the first two PCR rounds, roughly 9 cycles each. TCRdb reprocessed the multiplex PCR reads with MiXCR, giving one entry per CDR3 protein. The repertoire holds about 120,000 distinct CDR3 sequences, with 60% to 70% as singletons.

This receptor was obtained from a woman aged 55-70 years with primary liver carcinoma and hepatitis B virus infection. This chain connects TRBV11-3 to TRBJ2-1, with D perhaps given as TRBD1 or TRBD2 (5 bases each). Sequenced sample: liver tumor tissue from sampling region 1. Subset in this sample: tumor region T1, superior pole. CDR3 DNA sequence: TGTACCATCGGGGCTGCCAGGTGTGACGATGAGCAGTTCTTC. This translates into CTIGAARCDDEQFF. The variable domain in full, with the rest retrieved from reference TRBV11-3 and TRBJ2-1, is EAGVVQSPRYKIIEKKQPVAFWCNPISGHNTLYWYLQNLGQGPELLIRYENEEAVDDSQLPKDRFSAERLKGVDSTLKIQPAELGDSAVYLCTIGAARCDDEQFFGPGTRLTVL.